This T cell receptor (beta chain) is drawn from a study of control samples from healthy donors and cancer patients. The repertoire was sequenced with immunoSEQ multiplex PCR; TCRdb's copy has only in-frame clones and lacks some. The sample carries over 100,000 clones, roughly 90% recorded once. This CDR3 is built from 16 residues. The V end lost 3 bases, the J end lost 1 base, and 16 bases lay between the germline ends. Germline CDR1 reads SGHNT; CDR2 reads YYREEE (reference sequence). V and J are TRBV5-4 and TRBJ1-2; D unresolved. The sequencing input was blood. This receptor was obtained from a woman in her forties or fifties in good health. The chain's CDR3 is CASSSRTGKVNYGYTF. CDR3 bases: TGTGCCAGCAGCTCCCGGACGGGGAAGGTTAACTATGGCTACACCTTC.